This TCR beta chain was retrieved from a study of CD8+ T cells in alopecia areata. Overall study results and limits: Scalp samples also yield sequences from resident alphabeta T cells of normal skin.

A remark on this clone: The target antigen is unknown.

Reverse transcription of extracted RNA yielded cDNA, which provided the sequencing template. The data were produced by immunoSEQ multiplex PCR, yet TCRdb's version contains in-frame clones alone and is incomplete. The sample contains hundreds of thousands of clones, about 62% of which appear only once. V was cut by 2 bases and J by 0 bases, with 10 bases left in between. The CDR3 length is 15 residues. Germline V CDR1 and CDR2: MGHDK, SYGVNS. The treatment is: oral pan-JAK inhibitor, 5-10 mg twice daily. The sequence was collected from a human donor with alopecia areata. Sequences were derived from CD4+ T cells sorted from blood, sampled between weeks 51 and 52, from a patient treated with tofacitinib. The chain uses TRBV25-1 and TRBJ1-1, with D hard to call. For the CDR3, the DNA is TGTGCCAGCAGTGAACAGAATACAGTGAACACTGAAGCTTTCTTT. Residues: CASSEQNTVNTEAFF.